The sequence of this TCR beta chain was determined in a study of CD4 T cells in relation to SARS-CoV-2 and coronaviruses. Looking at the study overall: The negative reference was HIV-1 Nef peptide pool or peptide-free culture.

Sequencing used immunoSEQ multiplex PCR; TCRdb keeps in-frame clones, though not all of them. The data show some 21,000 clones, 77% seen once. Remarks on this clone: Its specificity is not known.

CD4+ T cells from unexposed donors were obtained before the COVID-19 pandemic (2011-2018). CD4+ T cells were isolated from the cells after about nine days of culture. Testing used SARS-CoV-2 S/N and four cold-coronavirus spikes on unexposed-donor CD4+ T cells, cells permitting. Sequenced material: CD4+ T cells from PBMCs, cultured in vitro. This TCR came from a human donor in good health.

The CDR3 here is CASSDGGRNQPQHF. The CDR3 coding sequence is TGTGCCAGCAGTGACGGGGGGCGTAATCAGCCCCAGCATTTT. The chain carries TRBV25-1 and TRBJ1-5, with D tentatively TRBD1 (6 bases). Between the trimmed V and J ends, which lost 3 bases and 4 bases, there was a span of 10 bases. The CDR3 runs 14 residues. Germline loops: CDR1 MGHDK, CDR2 SYGVNS.